One and the same sample provided the 17 T cell receptor beta chains below, sequenced in a study of breast tumors, draining lymph nodes, adjacent tissues (TCRdb year 2016). Library prep was done by multiplex PCR. Sequencing was performed on an Illumina HiSeq 2000. TCRdb reworked the public reads: Q25 trimming with fastp, MiXCR clone assembly, productive beta chains retained. Rows with a matching CDR3 protein are joined into one entry that keeps the most common DNA and genes. In all, the sample holds over 20,000 distinct CDR3 sequences, and more than 25% of those were seen once. The top ten hold 8.5% to 14% of the sample. Sequenced material: breast tumor tissue. These receptor sequences come from a female donor with breast cancer. Some clones in this sample may be carry-over from other donors' samples.

This clonotype qualifies as medium-sized. The V and J genes are TRBV12-3 or TRBV12-4 and TRBJ2-5; D remains unclear. V was cut by 1 base and J by 2 bases, with 11 bases left in between. CDR3 size: 15 residues. The DNA for the CDR3 is TGTGCCAGCAGTTTAGGATTGCGGCTACAAGAGACCCAGTACTTC. It encodes CASSLGLRLQETQYF.

This clonotype has a count of ten or more. The gene calls are TRBV5-6 and TRBJ2-1, with D tentatively TRBD1 (6 bases). Per germline, CDR1 SGHDT and CDR2 YYEEEE. V was pared by 4 bases and J by 6 bases, with 11 bases between. The length of the CDR3 is 13 residues. The CDR3 is CASSRDNSNEQFF. The CDR3 DNA reads TGTGCCAGCAGCCGGGACAACTCCAATGAGCAGTTCTTC.

This clonotype came up many times. The chain recombines TRBV10-3 with TRBJ1-5, with TRBD1 matching over 8 bases. The CDR3 consists of 14 residues. From germline, CDR1 is ENHRY and CDR2 SYGVKD. The trim removed 10 bases at V and 3 bases at J, leaving 8 bases unmatched. CDR3 loop: CATGLTGDNQPQHF. Here the CDR3 DNA reads TGTGCCACCGGCTTGACAGGGGACAATCAGCCCCAGCATTTT.

This clonotype was counted ten times or more. This chain uses TRBV20-1 with TRBJ2-3; tentatively, D is TRBD2 (6 bases). Trimming took 1 base from V and 5 from J, leaving 19 bases between them. Germline CDR1 DFQATT, CDR2 SNEGSKA (reference sequence). The CDR3 is made up of 16 amino acids. This CDR3 is CSARGTPGSQEDTQYF. In DNA form, the CDR3 reads TGCAGTGCTAGAGGGACCCCCGGGAGCCAGGAAGATACGCAGTATTTT.

There are many counts of this clonotype. This sequence joins TRBV6-2 or TRBV6-3 and TRBJ2-1; 13 bases fit TRBD2. Germline V lookup: CDR1 MNHEY, CDR2 SVGEGT. The CDR3 is 17 residues long. The junction had 11 bases not matched to a gene; V was cut back by 2 bases and J by 10 bases. In DNA form, the CDR3 reads TGTGCCAGCAGTTACCCCCTCCGGACTAGCGGGAGCGGCGAGCAGTTCTTC. This encodes CASSYPLRTSGSGEQFF.

The table lists this clonotype with a few counts. The genes are TRBV28 and TRBJ2-3, with 9 nucleotides matching TRBD2. The CDR3 extends over 14 amino acids. Germline CDR1 and CDR2: MDHEN and SYDVKM. With 11 bases clipped from V and 0 bases from J, the junction kept 6 bases outside the gene matches. The CDR3 is CAAASGRSTDTQYF. The CDR3 coding sequence is TGTGCCGCAGCCAGCGGGAGGAGCACAGATACGCAGTATTTT.

In its sample, this clonotype was seen many times. In DNA form, the CDR3 reads TGTGCCAGCAGGACGGGACAGGGATACAATGAGCAGTTCTTC. Translating gives CASRTGQGYNEQFF. The rearrangement uses TRBV28 and TRBJ2-1; 9 bases are a match to TRBD1. The V segment lost 6 bases and the J segment 4 bases; nucleotides outside the gene matches: 4. The CDR3 loop spans 14 amino acids. From germline, CDR1 is MDHEN and CDR2 SYDVKM.

This clonotype was recorded many times. The chain's CDR3 is CSVSRKNTGELFF. The CDR3 DNA reads as TGCAGTGTCTCGCGGAAGAACACCGGGGAGCTGTTTTTT. The chain uses TRBV20-1 and TRBJ2-2; D call uncertain. Per the germline V gene, CDR1 is DFQATT and CDR2 is SNEGSKA (reference sequence). The CDR3 is 13 residues long. V was clipped by 7 bases and J by 1 base, with 10 bases between them.

CDR3 loop: CASSSPAGTSGRACVTYEQYF. In DNA, the CDR3 is TGTGCCAGCAGTTCGCCCGCCGGGACTAGCGGGAGGGCCTGTGTGACCTACGAGCAGTACTTC. The chain links TRBV12-3 or TRBV12-4 to TRBJ2-7; 16 bases are shared with TRBD2. The CDR3 loop spans 21 amino acids. J was trimmed by 2 bases and V by 4 bases; bases with no gene match: 17.

This chain links TRBV28 with TRBJ2-5; 14 bases are shared with TRBD2. Germline CDR1 MDHEN, CDR2 SYDVKM. The V gene end was trimmed by 5 bases and the J gene end by 5 bases; junction bases not matched to a gene: 7. The CDR3 covers 16 residues. DNA of the CDR3: TGTGCCAGCAGTAAGGGACTAGCGGGAGCCGGGGAGACCCAGTACTTC. This sequence encodes CASSKGLAGAGETQYF.

By share, this clonotype ranks as large (0.1 to 1%). The V call is TRBV6-5, the J call TRBJ2-7; unclear D gene. Trimming took 0 bases from V and 2 from J, leaving 8 bases between them. The length of the CDR3 is 14 residues. The V gene's germline CDR1 is MNHEY and CDR2 SVGAGI. In DNA form, the CDR3 reads TGTGCCAGCAGTTACTCGGACGACGCCTACGAGCAGTACTTC. It is translated as CASSYSDDAYEQYF.

In this sample, this clonotype is medium-sized. V usage is TRBV20-1 and J usage is TRBJ2-7; TRBD1 is a possible D gene (5 bases). Trimming shortened V by 3 bases and J by 2 bases, and 11 bases separated the two germline ends. The CDR3 extends over 13 amino acids. Germline CDR1 DFQATT, CDR2 SNEGSKA (reference sequence). Written as DNA, the CDR3 is TGCAGTGCTAGTCAGGGTTTGACCTACGAGCAGTACTTC. This translates into CSASQGLTYEQYF.

The V call is TRBV7-8, the J call TRBJ1-6, with TRBD1 identical over 7 bases. CDR1 is SGHVS and CDR2 is FQNEAQ in the germline V gene. The CDR3 is made up of 16 amino acids. The V gene end was trimmed by 1 base and the J gene end by 14 bases; junction bases not matched to a gene: 14. The CDR3 coding sequence is TGTGCCAGCAGCTTAGAAGAAGGCGGGCAGGGGGGCACCCTCCACTTT. Amino acids: CASSLEEGGQGGTLHF.

This clonotype was seen many times. The CDR3, as DNA: TGTGCCAGCAGCTCCGCAATTGGGACAGGGGGATCTAACTATGGCTACACCTTC. Translating it yields CASSSAIGTGGSNYGYTF. V gene TRBV11-2 combines with J gene TRBJ1-2, with TRBD1 matching 11 bases. V was clipped by 4 bases and J by 0 bases; unmatched bases: 10. The CDR3 spans 18 residues. CDR1 and CDR2 (germline): SGHAT, FQNNGV.

This clonotype was recorded many times. The J gene is TRBJ2-2, the V gene TRBV7-9; TRBD1 agrees at 7 bases. Trimming took 6 bases from V and 0 from J; bases not matched to a gene: 4. The CDR3 covers 15 residues. The germline V gene encodes CDR1 SEHNR and CDR2 FQNEAQ (reference sequence). CDR3 DNA: TGTGCCAGCAGACCCGGGACAGCGAACACCGGGGAGCTGTTTTTT. Protein product: CASRPGTANTGELFF.

By share of the sample, this clonotype is large. The gene calls are TRBV6-1 and TRBJ1-6, with D perhaps matching TRBD1 (5 bases). CDR3 length: 17 amino acids. Trimming removed 4 bases from V and 0 bases from J, with 13 bases in between. The germline V gene has CDR1 MNHNS and CDR2 SASEGT. CDR3 protein: CASSGPTASSYNSPLHF. CDR3 coding DNA: TGTGCCAGCAGTGGCCCGACAGCGAGCTCCTATAATTCACCCCTCCACTTT.

J is TRBJ1-1 and V is TRBV10-3; no reliable D call. V dropped 6 bases and J dropped 2 bases, with 16 bases sitting between them. Germline CDR1 ENHRY, CDR2 SYGVKD. The CDR3 is 15 residues long. As DNA, the CDR3 is TGTGCCATCAGCAAAAACCCCGACCCAAACACTGAAGCTTTCTTT. As protein: CAISKNPDPNTEAFF.